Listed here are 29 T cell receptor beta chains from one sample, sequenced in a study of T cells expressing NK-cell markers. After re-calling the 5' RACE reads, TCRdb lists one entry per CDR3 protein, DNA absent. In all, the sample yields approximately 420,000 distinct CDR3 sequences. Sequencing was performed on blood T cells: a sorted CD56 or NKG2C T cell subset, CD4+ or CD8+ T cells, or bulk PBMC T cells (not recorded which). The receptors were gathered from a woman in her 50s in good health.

Here the CDR3 reads CASSLRAGEGTEAFF. The chain combines TRBV5-1 with TRBJ1-1. Germline loops: CDR1 SGHRS, CDR2 YFSETQ. The CDR3 runs to 15 residues.

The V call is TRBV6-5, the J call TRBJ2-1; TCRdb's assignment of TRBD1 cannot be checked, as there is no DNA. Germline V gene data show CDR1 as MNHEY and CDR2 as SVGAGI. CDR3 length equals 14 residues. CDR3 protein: CASSYGVQGARQFF.

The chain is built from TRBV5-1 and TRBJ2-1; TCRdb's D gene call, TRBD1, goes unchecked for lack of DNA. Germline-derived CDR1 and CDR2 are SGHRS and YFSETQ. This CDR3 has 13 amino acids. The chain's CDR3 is CASSPPLNNEQFF.

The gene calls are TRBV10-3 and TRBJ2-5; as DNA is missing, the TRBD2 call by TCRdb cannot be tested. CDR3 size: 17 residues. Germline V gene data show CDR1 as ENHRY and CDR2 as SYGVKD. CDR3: CAISDAGSFWLEETQYF.

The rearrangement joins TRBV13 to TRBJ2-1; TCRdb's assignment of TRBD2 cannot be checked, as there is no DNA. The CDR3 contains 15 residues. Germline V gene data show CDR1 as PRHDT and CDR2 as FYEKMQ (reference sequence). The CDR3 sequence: CASSLLQRNYNEQFF.

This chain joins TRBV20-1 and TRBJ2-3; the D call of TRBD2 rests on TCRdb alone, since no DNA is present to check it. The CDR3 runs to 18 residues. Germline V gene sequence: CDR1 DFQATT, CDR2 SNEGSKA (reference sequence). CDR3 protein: CSARDPFGLAGGTDTQYF.

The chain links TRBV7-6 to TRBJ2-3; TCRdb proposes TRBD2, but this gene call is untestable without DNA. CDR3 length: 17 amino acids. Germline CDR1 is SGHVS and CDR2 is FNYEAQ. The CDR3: CASSPMTASGYTDTQYF.

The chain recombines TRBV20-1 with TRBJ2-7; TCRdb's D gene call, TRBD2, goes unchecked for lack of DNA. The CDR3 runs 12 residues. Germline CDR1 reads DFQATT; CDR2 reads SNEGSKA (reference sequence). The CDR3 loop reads CSGLSGIHEQYF.

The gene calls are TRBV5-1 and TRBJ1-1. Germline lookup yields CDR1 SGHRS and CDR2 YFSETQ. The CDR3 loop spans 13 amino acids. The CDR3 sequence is CASSPTRNTEAFF.

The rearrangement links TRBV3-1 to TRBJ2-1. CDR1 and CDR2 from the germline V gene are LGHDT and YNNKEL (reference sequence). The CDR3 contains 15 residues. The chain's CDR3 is CASSRISWGPNEQFF.

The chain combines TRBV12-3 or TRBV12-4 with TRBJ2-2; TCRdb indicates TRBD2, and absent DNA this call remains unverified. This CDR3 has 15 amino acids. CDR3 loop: CASSLRVMDTGELFF.

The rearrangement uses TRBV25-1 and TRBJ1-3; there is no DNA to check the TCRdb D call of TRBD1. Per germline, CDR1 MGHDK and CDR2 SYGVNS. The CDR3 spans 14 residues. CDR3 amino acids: CASSESGGGNTIYF.

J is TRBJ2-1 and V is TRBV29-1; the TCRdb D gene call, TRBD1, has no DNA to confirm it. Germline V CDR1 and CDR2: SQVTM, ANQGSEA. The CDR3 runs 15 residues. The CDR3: CSVQKDRVNYNEQFF.

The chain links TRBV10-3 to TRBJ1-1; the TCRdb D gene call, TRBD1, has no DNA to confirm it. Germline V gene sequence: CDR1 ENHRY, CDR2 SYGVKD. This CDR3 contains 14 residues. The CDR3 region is CAISEAAGDTEAFF.

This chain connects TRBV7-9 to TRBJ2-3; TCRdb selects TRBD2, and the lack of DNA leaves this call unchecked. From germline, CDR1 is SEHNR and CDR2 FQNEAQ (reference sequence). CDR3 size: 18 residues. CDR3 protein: CASSPQSGGAGNTDTQYF.

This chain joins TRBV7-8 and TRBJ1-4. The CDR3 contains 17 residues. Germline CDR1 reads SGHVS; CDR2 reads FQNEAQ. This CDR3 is CASSLPFHRQTNEKLFF.

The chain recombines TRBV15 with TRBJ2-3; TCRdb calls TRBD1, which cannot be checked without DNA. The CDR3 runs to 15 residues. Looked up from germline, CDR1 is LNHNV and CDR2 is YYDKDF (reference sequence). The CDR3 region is CATSREQGGTDTQYF. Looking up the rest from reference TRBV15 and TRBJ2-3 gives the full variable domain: DAMVIQNPRYQVTQFGKPVTLSCSQTLNHNVMYWYQQKSSQAPKLLFHYYDKDFNNEADTPDNFQSRRPNTSFCFLDIRSPGLGDTAMYLCATSREQGGTDTQYFGPGTRLTVL.

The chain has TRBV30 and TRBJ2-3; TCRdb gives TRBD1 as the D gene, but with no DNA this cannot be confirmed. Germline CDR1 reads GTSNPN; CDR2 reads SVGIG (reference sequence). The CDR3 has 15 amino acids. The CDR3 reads CAWSVLGGVRDTQYF.

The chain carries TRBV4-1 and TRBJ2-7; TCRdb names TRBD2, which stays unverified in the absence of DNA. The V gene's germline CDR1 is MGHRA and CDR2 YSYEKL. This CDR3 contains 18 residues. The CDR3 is CASSPRVLAGRVSYEQYF.

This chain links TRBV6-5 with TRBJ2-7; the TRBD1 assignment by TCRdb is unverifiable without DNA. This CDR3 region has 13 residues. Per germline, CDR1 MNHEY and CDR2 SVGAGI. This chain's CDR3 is CASTPGQGYEQYF.

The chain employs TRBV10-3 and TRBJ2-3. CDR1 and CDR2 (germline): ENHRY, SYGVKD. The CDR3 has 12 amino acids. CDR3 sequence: CAISGDSDTQYF.

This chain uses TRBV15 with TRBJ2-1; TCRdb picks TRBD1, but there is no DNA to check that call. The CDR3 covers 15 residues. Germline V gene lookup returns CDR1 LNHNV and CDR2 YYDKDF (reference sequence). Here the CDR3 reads CATSRSIGPNSEQFF.

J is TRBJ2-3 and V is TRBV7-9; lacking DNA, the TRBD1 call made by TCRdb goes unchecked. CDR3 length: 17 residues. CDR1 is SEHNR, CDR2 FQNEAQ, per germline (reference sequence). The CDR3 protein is CASSLTPGQGARDTQYF.

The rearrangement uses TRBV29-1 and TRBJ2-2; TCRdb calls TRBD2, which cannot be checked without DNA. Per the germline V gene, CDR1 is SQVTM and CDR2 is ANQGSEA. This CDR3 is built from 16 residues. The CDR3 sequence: CSVELLAGDVTGELFF.

The CDR3 sequence: CASSLGTGKGDNEQFF. The J gene is TRBJ2-1, the V gene TRBV11-2; absent DNA, TCRdb's TRBD1 call cannot be checked. The CDR3 extends over 16 amino acids. Germline lookup yields CDR1 SGHAT and CDR2 FQNNGV. The full variable domain, in which reference TRBV11-2 and TRBJ2-1 provide the parts outside the CDR3, is EAGVAQSPRYKIIEKRQSVAFWCNPISGHATLYWYQQILGQGPKLLIQFQNNGVVDDSQLPKDRFSAERLKGVDSTLKIQPAKLEDSAVYLCASSLGTGKGDNEQFFGPGTRLTVL.

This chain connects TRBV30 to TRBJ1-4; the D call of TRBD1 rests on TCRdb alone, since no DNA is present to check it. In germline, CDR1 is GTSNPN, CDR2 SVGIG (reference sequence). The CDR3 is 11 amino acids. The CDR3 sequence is CGGVLNEKLFF. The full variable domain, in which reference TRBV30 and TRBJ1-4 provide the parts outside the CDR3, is SQTIHQWPATLVQPVGSPLSLECTVEGTSNPNLYWYRQAAGRGLQLLFYSVGIGQISSEVPQNLSASRPQDRQFILSSKKLLLSDSGFYLCGGVLNEKLFFGSGTQLSVL.

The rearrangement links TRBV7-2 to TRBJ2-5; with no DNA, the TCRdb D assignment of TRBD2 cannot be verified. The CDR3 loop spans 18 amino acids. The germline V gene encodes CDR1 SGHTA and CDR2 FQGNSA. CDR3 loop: CASSLEVAGGQFKETQYF.

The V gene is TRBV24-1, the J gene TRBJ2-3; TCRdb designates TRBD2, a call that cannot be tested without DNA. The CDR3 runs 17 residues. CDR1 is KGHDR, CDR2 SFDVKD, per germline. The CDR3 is CATSGLLGPPSTDTQYF.

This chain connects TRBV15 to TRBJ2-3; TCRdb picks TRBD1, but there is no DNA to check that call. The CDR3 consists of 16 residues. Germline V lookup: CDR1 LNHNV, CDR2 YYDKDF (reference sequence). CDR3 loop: CATSRDRGTGQDTQYF.